The sequence of this TCR beta chain was determined in a study of cytomegalovirus exposure and HLA in healthy donors (dated by TCRdb to about 2017). In terms of the full investigation: An earlier analysis of approximately 640 of the donors reported approximately 300 Gb of sequence data and more than 90 million unique TCR beta sequences from about 200 million T cells. An early release covering about 600 HLA-typed donors comprised around 300 gigabases of sequencing data and around 86 million unique TCR sequences. Among the roughly 400 genotyped donors, around 81% belonged to the genetic ancestry cluster associated with self-reported Caucasian donors. The study aimed to test whether signatures of past pathogen exposure could be identified by cataloging public T cell receptors. Using immunosequencing, the study profiled T cell repertoires from about 610 subjects and related those repertoires to cytomegalovirus serostatus. A separate validation cohort of about 110 different subjects was used in addition to the 666-subject first cohort. The study combined high-throughput TCR immunosequencing, statistical association of individual TCRs with disease status, and machine learning to predict cytomegalovirus infection status. To study patterns of TCR occurrence, a later analysis re-analyzed previously published TCR beta repertoires from more than 550 donors and added high-resolution HLA genotyping. Rather than using new phenotypic data, the later analysis identified candidate immune exposures from TCR beta sequences and from how often those sequences occurred across donors. An earlier analysis of several hundred of the donors used high-throughput TCR beta sequencing to judge whether each TCR beta V gene segment behaved as functional or pseudogenic. Donor age, sex, ethnicity and CMV serostatus were compiled together with the repertoire data. A later genetic analysis took genome-wide SNP genotypes for 398 of the 666 donors and used that subset as a discovery cohort. Every discovery cohort repertoire had been produced on one sequencing platform. Both class I and class II loci were covered by HLA typing, at four-digit resolution. The number of typed donors differed by locus: about 629-630 for A, B, C, DRB1 and DQB1; some 540 for DQA1; 606 for DPA1; and around 470 for DPB1. Four to six DR-DQ haplotypes were handled as single units for association and clustering because linkage in the cohort was strong. Across some 400 genotyped donors of the cohort, an average of about 240,000 unique TCR beta nucleotide sequences per donor were sequenced, and around 19% of those sequences were non-productive. The full study reports these points: The classifier was reported to diagnose cytomegalovirus status with high specificity and sensitivity in both the original cohort and the validation cohort. A later analysis associated about 17,000 TCR beta sequences with specific HLA alleles at a false discovery rate of 0.05. Across donors, most TCR sequences were observed very rarely, whereas some public TCRs were present in many individuals. In a later analysis, TCR association rates were found to vary across HLA loci, with the most associated TCRs seen for DRB1 alleles and the fewest for HLA-C alleles. Because the 87-base-pair reads could not distinguish some IMGT-functional V segments, including TRBV6-2 and TRBV6-3, those segments were excluded. Compared with equally common non-associated chains, HLA-associated TCR beta chains in a later analysis were more clonally expanded and had lower generation probabilities. In a later analysis, most CMV-associated TCR beta chains were found to appear HLA-restricted, with HLA associations seemingly driven largely by CMV exposure. The authors suggested that the approach could potentially be generalized to other disease states and immunological phenotypes. Because counts were too low, seventeen rarely observed V segments, including chromosome 9 orphons, were excluded from the earlier analysis of around 640 of the donors. The only immune exposure information available for the cohort was CMV serostatus. An earlier analysis of roughly 570 of the donors showed that most TCR beta V segments appeared in productive rearrangements either about 87% or about 30% of the time, which broadly matched IMGT annotations. A further reported finding was that TCR beta sequences accurately predicted the HLA-A and HLA-B alleles for most subjects in the first cohort. Compared with the roughly 600-donor mean, donors in an Asian-associated ancestry cluster had fewer N-insertions in productive TCRs, according to a later genetic analysis. Only TCR beta chains were sequenced in this cohort, and the absence of alpha or paired-chain data limited detectable features. In vitro tests confirmed that a few of the cytomegalovirus-associated TCR beta chains recognize cytomegalovirus antigens. Linkage disequilibrium might explain the correlated functional status among segregating V segments, but an unknown experimental factor could not be ruled out. The study listed 164 TCR beta chains as associated with cytomegalovirus. A group of highly shared sequence variants was considered likely to be a technical artifact of the sequencing pipeline. Several of the top co-occurrence clusters appeared to be linked to parvovirus B19, influenza, CMV and Epstein-Barr virus, according to a later analysis. Strong co-occurrence of HLA alleles, especially DR and DQ, made assigning TCR associations to individual alleles difficult. Presence/absence analyses assumed roughly uniform sequencing depth across donors, an assumption that may not hold. An association between a missense DCLRE1C variant and V-gene and J-gene trimming of TCR beta chains was found in a later genetic analysis and replicated in an independent cohort. HLA typing was unavailable for some donors at each locus, so association tests used only the typed subset.

According to the germline V gene, CDR1 reads SGHTA and CDR2 reads FQGTGA. V is reduced by 1 base and J by 6 bases, leaving a spacing of 10 bases between them. The CDR3 runs 15 amino acids, cysteine and phenylalanine included. The kept DNA is CDR3 alone, 45 bases in frame from the first base. About this clone itself: The antigen it recognizes is unknown. Base-call qualities are not available, and no considerably larger clone is one nucleotide away.

The cohort consisted of 666 healthy bone marrow donors. At the time of sampling, every cohort member was nominally healthy, though immune exposures that went unrecorded were likely present. The donor tested CMV seronegative and was one of the 352 seronegative cohort members. A peripheral blood sample was collected from each donor, and TCR beta sequencing was performed on peripheral blood mononuclear cells. The Qiagen DNeasy Blood Extraction Kit was used to extract genomic DNA from the blood cell samples. Library prep was done by the immunoSEQ multiplex PCR assay. For the multiplex PCR, a mixture combining 60 forward primers for TCR Vbeta segments and 13 reverse primers for TCR Jbeta segments was used. The CDR3 region of rearranged TCR beta genes was amplified from genomic DNA by a multiplex PCR assay. Amplified TCR beta libraries were sequenced as 87-base-pair reads on the Illumina HiSeq System. The source study handled its data this way. A later analysis tallied tens of millions of unique TCR beta chains across the 660 or so repertoires, and about 10 million of those chains were shared by two or more donors. Raw reads were error-corrected and collapsed into unique sequences with a nearest-neighbor algorithm that merged closely related sequences to remove PCR and sequencing errors. Alignment of CDR3 sequences to IMGT reference sequences was used to assign V, D and J gene segments. Each retained sequence needed at least a six-nucleotide match to both a V gene segment and a J gene segment. A rearrangement counted as productive if the CDR3 had no stop codons and remained in frame with V and J, and every other rearrangement counted as non-productive. Following IMGT convention, CDR3 was defined as the stretch from the second conserved V-encoded cysteine to the conserved J-encoded phenylalanine. Sequences without an unambiguous match to a single V gene segment were excluded from the earlier analysis of 450 to 750 of the donors. An earlier analysis of 587 of the donors called V segments functional above 56.7% productive rearrangements and segregating when the between-donor standard deviation exceeded 5%. A statistical classification framework was built to diagnose cytomegalovirus status from the catalog of TCR beta chain sequences. A later analysis assigned V and J genes by comparing TCR nucleotide sequences with IMGT/GENE-DB human TR gene sequences. Using the TCRdist pipeline, a later analysis assigned CDR3 sequences along with most-parsimonious VDJ recombination scenarios. In a later analysis, each TCR beta chain was defined by its CDR3 amino acid sequence together with its V-gene family, and reads without a unique V-gene family were excluded. As a way to deal with suspected cross-contamination and a sequencing artifact, a later analysis dropped roughly 620 nucleotide sequences that were highly shared and had low generation probability. For each public chain, a later analysis derived a clonal expansion index from normalized ranks of inferred template counts within each repertoire. In a later analysis, generation probabilities were computed with a VDJ recombination model fitted to out-of-frame rearrangements, and the resulting probabilities were checked against IGoR. In a later analysis, hypergeometric tests were used to score TCR-TCR, TCR-HLA and TCR-CMV co-occurrence, with a repertoire-size bias correction applied to TCR pairs. To estimate false discovery rates, a later analysis permuted the HLA or CMV assignments 20 times. In a later analysis, co-occurring TCRs were grouped with DBSCAN, and TCRdist sequence similarity was added when clustering was performed within HLA-allele-positive subsets. Repertoires with fewer than 30,000 or more than 120,000 public chains, plus five repertoires with anomalous nucleotide sharing, were excluded from co-occurrence clustering. Entries here come from immuneACCESS through TCRdb and include only in-frame sequences with V and J called. Some clones fail to appear in such tables; in the studies checked, an unresolved V gene covers under half of the shortfall, and the cause of the remainder is unknown. That table is the source of V, J and clone size, and D and trimming were worked out from the DNA. A total of 130,000 or so clones appear in this sample, 60% to 80% of them only once. The top ten constitute about 1% of the sample.

The source material was PBMCs. This receptor chain uses TRBV7-3 and TRBJ1-6; the D gene assignment is ambiguous. The TCR sequence derives from a male donor in good health and CMV-seronegative. The DNA reads TGTGCCAGCAGCTTAAGGGCAGATAGTAATTCACCCCTCCACTTT. Its protein reads: CASSLRADSNSPLHF.